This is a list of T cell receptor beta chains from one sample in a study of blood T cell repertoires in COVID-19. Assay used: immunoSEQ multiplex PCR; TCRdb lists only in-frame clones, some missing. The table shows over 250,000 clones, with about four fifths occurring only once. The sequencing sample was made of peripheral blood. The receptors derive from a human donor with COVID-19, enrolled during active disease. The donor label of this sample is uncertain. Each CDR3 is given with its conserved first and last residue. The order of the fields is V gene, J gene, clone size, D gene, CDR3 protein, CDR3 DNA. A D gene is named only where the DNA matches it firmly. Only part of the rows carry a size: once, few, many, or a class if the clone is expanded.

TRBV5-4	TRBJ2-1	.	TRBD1	CASSPGTGYNEQFF	TGTGCCAGCAGCCCCGGGACAGGTTACAATGAGCAGTTCTTC
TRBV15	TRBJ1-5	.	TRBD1	CATSRDPGTGGNQPQHF	TGTGCCACCAGCAGAGATCCCGGGACAGGGGGCAATCAGCCCCAGCATTTT
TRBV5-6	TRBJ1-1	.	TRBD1	CASSGLTGATEAFF	TGTGCCAGCAGCGGATTAACAGGGGCCACTGAAGCTTTCTTT
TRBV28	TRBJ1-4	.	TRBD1	CASSAAGTGDEKLFF	TGTGCCAGCAGTGCAGCCGGGACAGGGGATGAAAAACTGTTTTTT
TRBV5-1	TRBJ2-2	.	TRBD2	CASSLEAGAGELFF	TGCGCCAGCAGCTTGGAAGCGGGAGCTGGGGAGCTGTTTTTT
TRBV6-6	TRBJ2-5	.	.	CASRRGTGTPGETQYF	TGTGCCAGCCGTCGGGGGACCGGGACTCCCGGGGAGACCCAGTACTTC
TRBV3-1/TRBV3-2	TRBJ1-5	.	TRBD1	CASSRTGERGQPQHF	TGTGCCAGCAGTCGGACAGGGGAACGGGGACAGCCCCAGCATTTT
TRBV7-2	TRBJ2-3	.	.	CASSGRRDTDTQYF	TGTGCCAGCAGCGGCAGGCGAGACACAGATACGCAGTATTTT
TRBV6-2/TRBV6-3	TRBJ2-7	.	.	CASRPTPGSYEQYF	TGTGCCAGCAGACCTACGCCTGGGAGCTACGAGCAGTACTTC
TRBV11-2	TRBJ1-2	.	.	CASSQDTGYTF	TGTGCCAGCAGCCAAGACACAGGCTACACCTTC
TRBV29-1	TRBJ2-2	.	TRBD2	CSVDGLAGGGNTGELFF	TGCAGCGTCGACGGACTAGCGGGAGGTGGAAACACCGGGGAGCTGTTTTTT
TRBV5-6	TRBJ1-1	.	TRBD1	CASSRTGREAFF	TGTGCCAGCAGCCGGACAGGGCGAGAAGCTTTCTTT
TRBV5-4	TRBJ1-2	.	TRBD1	CASSRGTAVDYGYTF	TGTGCCAGCAGCCGGGGGACAGCGGTGGACTATGGCTACACCTTC
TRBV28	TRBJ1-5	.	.	CATRRGVNQPQHF	TGTGCCACAAGACGGGGGGTCAATCAGCCCCAGCATTTT
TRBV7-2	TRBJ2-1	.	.	CASSLNQDNEQFF	TGTGCCAGCAGCTTAAACCAGGACAATGAGCAGTTCTTC
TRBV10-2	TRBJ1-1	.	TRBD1	CASTRTGDSVNTEAFF	TGCGCCAGCACCCGGACAGGGGATAGTGTGAACACTGAAGCTTTCTTT
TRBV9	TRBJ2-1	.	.	CASSPTAGSSYNEQFF	TGTGCCAGCAGCCCTACAGCTGGGAGCTCCTACAATGAGCAGTTCTTC
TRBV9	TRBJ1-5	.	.	CASSVGGTGDQPQHF	TGTGCCAGCAGCGTAGGAGGGACGGGGGATCAGCCCCAGCATTTT
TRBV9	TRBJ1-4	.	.	CASSVDSQSSWEKLFF	TGTGCCAGCAGCGTCGACAGTCAAAGTTCGTGGGAAAAACTGTTTTTT
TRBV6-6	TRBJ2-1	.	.	CASSYGGPYNEQFF	TGTGCCAGCAGTTATGGAGGACCCTACAATGAGCAGTTCTTC
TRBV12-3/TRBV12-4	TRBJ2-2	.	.	CASSFSAGRELFF	TGTGCCAGCAGTTTTAGTGCGGGTCGGGAGCTGTTTTTT
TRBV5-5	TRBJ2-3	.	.	CASSLGSSLSTDTQYF	TGTGCCAGCAGCTTGGGCAGTTCCCTCAGCACAGATACGCAGTATTTT
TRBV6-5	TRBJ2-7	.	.	CASKEGAIYEQYF	TGTGCCAGCAAGGAAGGGGCTATCTACGAGCAGTACTTC
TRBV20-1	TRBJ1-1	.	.	CSLYFWTEAFF	TGCAGTCTCTATTTTTGGACTGAAGCTTTCTTT
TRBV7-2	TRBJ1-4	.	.	CASKISATNEKLFF	TGTGCCAGCAAAATCTCTGCAACTAATGAAAAACTGTTTTTT
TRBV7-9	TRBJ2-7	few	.	CASSFQASSYEQYF	TGTGCCAGCAGCTTTCAGGCTAGCAGCTACGAGCAGTACTTC
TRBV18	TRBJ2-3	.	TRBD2	CASSPGSGNVDTQYF	TGTGCCAGCTCACCAGGTAGCGGGAACGTGGATACGCAGTATTTT
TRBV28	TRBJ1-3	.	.	CASSLLAGPGNTIYF	TGTGCCAGCAGTTTATTGGCAGGTCCTGGAAACACCATATATTTT
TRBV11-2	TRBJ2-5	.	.	CASSLAGLRQETQYF	TGTGCCAGCAGCCTCGCCGGGTTACGGCAAGAGACCCAGTACTTC
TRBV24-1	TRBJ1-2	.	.	CATSAAAGYGYTF	TGTGCCACCAGCGCGGCGGCGGGCTATGGCTACACCTTC
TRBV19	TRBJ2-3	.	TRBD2	CASSPTSGSGDTQYF	TGTGCCAGTAGTCCAACTAGCGGGAGTGGAGATACGCAGTATTTT
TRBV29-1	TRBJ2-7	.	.	CSVVTPSPRIYEQYF	TGCAGCGTTGTGACGCCATCCCCGCGGATCTACGAGCAGTACTTC
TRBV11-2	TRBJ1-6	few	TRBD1	CASSSHRGKGSPLHF	TGTGCCAGCAGCAGCCACAGGGGCAAAGGTTCACCCCTCCACTTT
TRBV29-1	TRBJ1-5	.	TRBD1	CSVADRDNQPQHF	TGCAGCGTCGCGGACAGGGACAATCAGCCCCAGCATTTT
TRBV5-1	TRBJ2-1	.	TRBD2	CASSLAGTSGTLEQFF	TGCGCCAGCAGCTTGGCCGGGACTAGCGGTACCCTGGAGCAGTTCTTC
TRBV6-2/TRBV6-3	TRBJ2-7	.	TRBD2	CASSYSAGGPYEQYF	TGTGCCAGCAGTTACTCAGCGGGAGGCCCCTACGAGCAGTACTTC
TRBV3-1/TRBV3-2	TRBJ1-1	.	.	CASRRGFMNTEAFF	TGTGCCAGCAGGCGAGGGTTCATGAACACTGAAGCTTTCTTT
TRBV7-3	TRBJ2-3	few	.	CASSQIGAGDTQYF	TGTGCCAGCAGCCAAATTGGGGCTGGGGATACGCAGTATTTT
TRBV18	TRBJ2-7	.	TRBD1	CASSPTGTGGIYEQYF	TGTGCCAGCTCACCCACCGGGACAGGGGGCATATACGAGCAGTACTTC
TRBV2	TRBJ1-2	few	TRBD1	CASRGDSQTNYGYTF	TGTGCCAGCAGGGGGGACAGTCAAACTAACTATGGCTACACCTTC
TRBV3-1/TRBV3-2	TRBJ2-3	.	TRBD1	CASSRRQGADTDTQYF	TGTGCCAGCAGCCGAAGACAGGGGGCAGACACAGATACGCAGTATTTT
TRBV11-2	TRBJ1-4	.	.	CASSLNRGALEEKLFF	TGTGCCAGCAGCTTGAATCGGGGGGCCCTTGAGGAAAAACTGTTTTTT
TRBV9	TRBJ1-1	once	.	CASSQAAMNTEAFF	TGTGCCAGCTCGCAGGCAGCCATGAACACTGAAGCTTTCTTT
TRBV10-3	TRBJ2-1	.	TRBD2	CATRLAGVGDEQFF	TGTGCCACCCGACTAGCGGGAGTAGGGGATGAGCAGTTCTTC
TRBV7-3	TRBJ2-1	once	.	CASSLEATPTGEQFF	TGTGCCAGCAGCTTGGAAGCTACCCCTACGGGAGAGCAGTTCTTC
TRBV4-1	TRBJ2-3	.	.	CASSVSGTLSTDTQYF	TGCGCCAGCAGCGTTTCCGGGACTCTCAGCACAGATACGCAGTATTTT
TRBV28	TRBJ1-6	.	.	CASTFSARTSTSSPLHF	TGTGCCAGCACTTTTTCGGCGCGGACATCCACCAGCTCACCCCTCCACTTT
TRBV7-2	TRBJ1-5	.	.	CASSLGQLEGPQHF	TGTGCCAGCAGCTTAGGACAGTTGGAAGGGCCCCAGCATTTT
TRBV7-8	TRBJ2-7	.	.	CASSLGAIEQYF	TGTGCCAGCAGCTTAGGGGCTATCGAGCAGTACTTC
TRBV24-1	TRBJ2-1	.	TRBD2	CATSGLSSGASSSYNEQFF	TGTGCCACCAGTGGCCTATCTAGCGGGGCCTCTAGCTCCTACAATGAGCAGTTCTTC
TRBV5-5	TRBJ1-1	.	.	CASSLAGGTNTEAFF	TGTGCCAGCAGCTTGGCTGGAGGGACGAACACTGAAGCTTTCTTT
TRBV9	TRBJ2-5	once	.	CASSKWGEQETQYF	TGTGCCAGCAGCAAATGGGGGGAACAAGAGACCCAGTACTTC
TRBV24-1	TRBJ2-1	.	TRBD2	CATSDSGLAGINEQFF	TGTGCCACCAGTGATTCAGGACTAGCGGGGATTAATGAGCAGTTCTTC
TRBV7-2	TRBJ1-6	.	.	CASSAPGQYNSPLHF	TGTGCCAGCAGCGCTCCGGGACAATATAATTCACCCCTCCACTTT